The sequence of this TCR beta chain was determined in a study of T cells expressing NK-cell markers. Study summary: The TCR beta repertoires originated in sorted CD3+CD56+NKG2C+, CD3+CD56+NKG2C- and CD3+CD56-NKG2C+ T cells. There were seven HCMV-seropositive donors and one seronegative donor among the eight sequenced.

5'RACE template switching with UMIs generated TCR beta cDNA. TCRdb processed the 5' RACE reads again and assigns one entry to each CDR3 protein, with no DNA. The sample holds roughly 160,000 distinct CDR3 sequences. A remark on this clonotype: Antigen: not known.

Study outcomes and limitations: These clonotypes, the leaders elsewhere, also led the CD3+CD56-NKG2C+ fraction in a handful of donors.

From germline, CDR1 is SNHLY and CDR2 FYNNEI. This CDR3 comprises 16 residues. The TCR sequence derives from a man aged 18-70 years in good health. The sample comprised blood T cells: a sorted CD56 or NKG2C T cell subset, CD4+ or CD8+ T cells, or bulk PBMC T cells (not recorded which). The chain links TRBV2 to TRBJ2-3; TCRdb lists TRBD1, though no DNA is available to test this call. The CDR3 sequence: CASSERDRGLPDTQYF.